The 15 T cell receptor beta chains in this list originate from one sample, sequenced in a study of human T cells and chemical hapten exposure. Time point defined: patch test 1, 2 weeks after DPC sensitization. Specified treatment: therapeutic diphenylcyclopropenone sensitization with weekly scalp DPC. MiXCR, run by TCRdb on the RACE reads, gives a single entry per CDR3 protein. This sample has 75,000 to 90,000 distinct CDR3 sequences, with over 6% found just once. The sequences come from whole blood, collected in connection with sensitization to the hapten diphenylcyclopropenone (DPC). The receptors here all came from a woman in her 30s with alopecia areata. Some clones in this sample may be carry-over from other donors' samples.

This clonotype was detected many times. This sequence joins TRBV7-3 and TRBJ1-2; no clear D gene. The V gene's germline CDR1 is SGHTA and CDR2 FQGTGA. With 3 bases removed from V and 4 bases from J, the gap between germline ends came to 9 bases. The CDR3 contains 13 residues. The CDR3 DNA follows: TGTGCCAGCAGCTTTGGGGAATCCTATGGCTACACCTTC. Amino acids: CASSFGESYGYTF.

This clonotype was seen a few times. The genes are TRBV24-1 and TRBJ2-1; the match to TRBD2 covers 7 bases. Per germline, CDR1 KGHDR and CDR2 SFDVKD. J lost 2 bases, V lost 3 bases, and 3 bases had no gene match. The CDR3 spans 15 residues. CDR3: CATSDSGTPYNEQFF. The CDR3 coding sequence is TGTGCCACCAGTGATAGCGGGACGCCCTACAATGAGCAGTTCTTC.

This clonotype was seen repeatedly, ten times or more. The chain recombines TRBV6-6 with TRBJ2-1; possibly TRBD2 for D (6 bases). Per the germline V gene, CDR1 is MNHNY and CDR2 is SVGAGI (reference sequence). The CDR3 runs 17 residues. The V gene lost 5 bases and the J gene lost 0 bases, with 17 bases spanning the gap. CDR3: CASSVLGLVSSYNEQFF. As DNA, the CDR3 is TGTGCCAGCAGTGTACTGGGACTCGTCAGCTCCTACAATGAGCAGTTCTTC.

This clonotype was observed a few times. The DNA for the CDR3 is TGTGCCAGCGGGGGAGACTTTCTCAATGAGCAGTTCTTC. Protein: CASGGDFLNEQFF. The rearrangement uses TRBV27 and TRBJ2-1; D may be TRBD1 or TRBD2 (5 bases each). Germline V CDR1 and CDR2: MNHEY, SMNVEV (reference sequence). This CDR3 is built from 13 residues. Trimming left V 8 bases short and J 6 bases short, with 14 bases between.

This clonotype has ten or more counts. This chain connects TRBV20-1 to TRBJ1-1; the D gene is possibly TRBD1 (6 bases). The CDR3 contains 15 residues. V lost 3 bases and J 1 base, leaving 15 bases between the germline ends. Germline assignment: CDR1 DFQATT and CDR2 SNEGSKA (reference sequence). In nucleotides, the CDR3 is TGCAGTGCTAGGGGAGCGGGGGGCTGGAACACTGAAGCTTTCTTT. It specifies CSARGAGGWNTEAFF.

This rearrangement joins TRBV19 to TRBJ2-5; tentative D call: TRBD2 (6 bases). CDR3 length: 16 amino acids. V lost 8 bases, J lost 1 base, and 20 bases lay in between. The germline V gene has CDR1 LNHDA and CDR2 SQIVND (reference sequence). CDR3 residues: CASAKGGDFFQETQYF. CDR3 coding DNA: TGTGCCAGTGCGAAAGGTGGGGACTTCTTCCAAGAGACCCAGTACTTC.

CDR3 bases: TGTGCCAGCGGAGGACGGGTTAATTCACCCCTCCACTTT. Translated, it gives CASGGRVNSPLHF. The J gene is TRBJ1-6, the V gene TRBV12-3 or TRBV12-4; D unresolved. The CDR3 is 13 residues long. V was clipped by 8 bases and J by 6 bases, with 11 bases between them.

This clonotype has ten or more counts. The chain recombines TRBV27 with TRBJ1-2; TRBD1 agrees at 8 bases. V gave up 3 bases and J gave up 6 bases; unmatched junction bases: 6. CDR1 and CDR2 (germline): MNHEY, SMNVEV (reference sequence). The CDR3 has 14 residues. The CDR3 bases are TGTGCCAGCAGTTTCTCAGGGGGCTTAAATGGCTACACCTTC. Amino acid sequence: CASSFSGGLNGYTF.

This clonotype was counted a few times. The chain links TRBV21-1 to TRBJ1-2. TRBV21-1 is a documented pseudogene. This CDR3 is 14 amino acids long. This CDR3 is CASSKPQADYGYTF. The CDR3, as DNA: TGTGCCAGCAGCAAACCCCAGGCAGACTATGGCTACACCTTC.

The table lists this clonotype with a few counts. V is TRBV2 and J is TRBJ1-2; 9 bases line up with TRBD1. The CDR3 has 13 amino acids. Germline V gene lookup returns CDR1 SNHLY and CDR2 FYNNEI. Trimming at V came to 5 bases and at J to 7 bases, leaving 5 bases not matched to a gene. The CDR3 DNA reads TGTGCCAGCAGTAGGACAGGGGTTGGTGGCTACACCTTC. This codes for CASSRTGVGGYTF.

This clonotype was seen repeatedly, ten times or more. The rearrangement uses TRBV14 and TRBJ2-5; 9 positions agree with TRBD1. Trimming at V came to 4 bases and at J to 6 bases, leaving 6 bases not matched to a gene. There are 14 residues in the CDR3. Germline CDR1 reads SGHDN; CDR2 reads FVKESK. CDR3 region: CASSRGTGRKTQYF. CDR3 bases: TGTGCCAGCAGCCGGGGGACAGGGCGAAAGACCCAGTACTTC.

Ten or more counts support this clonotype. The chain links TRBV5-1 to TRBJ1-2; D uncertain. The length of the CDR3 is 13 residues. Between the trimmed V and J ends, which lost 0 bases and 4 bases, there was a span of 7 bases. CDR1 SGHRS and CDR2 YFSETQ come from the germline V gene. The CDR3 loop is CASSLATSYGYTF. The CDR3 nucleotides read TGCGCCAGCAGCTTGGCCACAAGCTATGGCTACACCTTC.

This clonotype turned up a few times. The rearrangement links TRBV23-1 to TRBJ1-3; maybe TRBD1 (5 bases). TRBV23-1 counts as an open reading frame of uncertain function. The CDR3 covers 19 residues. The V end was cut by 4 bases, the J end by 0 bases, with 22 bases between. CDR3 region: CASSRGVRARTLSGNTIYF. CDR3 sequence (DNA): TGCGCCAGCAGTCGGGGGGTGAGGGCAAGAACTCTCTCTGGAAACACCATATATTTT.

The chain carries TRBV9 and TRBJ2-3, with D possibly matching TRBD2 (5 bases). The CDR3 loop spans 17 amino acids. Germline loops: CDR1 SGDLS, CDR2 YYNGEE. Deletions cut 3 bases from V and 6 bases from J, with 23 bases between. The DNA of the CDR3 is TGTGCCAGCAGCGCTCTGGTCCTGGGAGCCAACAGTGATACGCAGTATTTT. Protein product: CASSALVLGANSDTQYF.

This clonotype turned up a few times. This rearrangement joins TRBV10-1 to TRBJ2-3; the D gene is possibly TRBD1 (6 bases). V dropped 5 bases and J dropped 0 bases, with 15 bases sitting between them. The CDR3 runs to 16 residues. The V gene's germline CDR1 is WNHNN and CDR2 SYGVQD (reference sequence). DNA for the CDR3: TGCGCCAGCAGTAAGAGGACAGAGCAAAGCACAGATACGCAGTATTTT. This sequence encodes CASSKRTEQSTDTQYF.